A selection of T cell receptor beta chains follows, all from one sample in a study of CD8+ T cells in alopecia areata. Assay used: immunoSEQ multiplex PCR; TCRdb lists only in-frame clones, some missing. The sample has some 99,000 clones, roughly two thirds seen once. Sequencing used CD8+ T cells sorted from blood, obtained at week 4, from a patient treated with tofacitinib. These receptors came from a human donor with alopecia areata. The CDR3 runs from the conserved cysteine through the conserved F or W. A D gene is named only where the DNA matches it firmly. Rows give clone size only sometimes, using once, few, many, or a class for an expanded clone.

len: 16; d_gene: .; v_gene: TRBV6-5; abundance: .; j_gene: TRBJ1-1; CDR3aa: CASSYHRDGLNTEAFF; CDR3nt: TGTGCCAGCAGTTACCACCGGGACGGACTGAACACTGAAGCTTTCTTT
len: 14; d_gene: .; v_gene: TRBV14; abundance: .; j_gene: TRBJ2-5; CDR3aa: CASSPYGGQETQYF; CDR3nt: TGTGCCAGCAGCCCGTACGGCGGCCAAGAGACCCAGTACTTC
len: 15; d_gene: .; v_gene: TRBV11-1; abundance: .; j_gene: TRBJ2-6; CDR3aa: CASSLGARGANVLTF; CDR3nt: TGTGCCAGCAGCTTAGGTGCTCGAGGGGCCAACGTCCTGACTTTC
len: 15; d_gene: .; v_gene: TRBV19; abundance: few; j_gene: TRBJ1-5; CDR3aa: CASSKWTQEIQPQHF; CDR3nt: TGTGCCAGTAGTAAATGGACGCAAGAAATCCAGCCCCAGCATTTT
len: 15; d_gene: .; v_gene: TRBV5-1; abundance: .; j_gene: TRBJ2-7; CDR3aa: CASSPVWDRDYEQYF; CDR3nt: TGCGCCAGCAGCCCGGTCTGGGACCGGGACTACGAGCAGTACTTC
len: 15; d_gene: TRBD2; v_gene: TRBV14; abundance: .; j_gene: TRBJ2-7; CDR3aa: CASSHGTSLSYEQYF; CDR3nt: TGTGCCAGCAGCCATGGGACTAGCCTCTCCTACGAGCAGTACTTC
len: 18; d_gene: TRBD2; v_gene: TRBV9; abundance: .; j_gene: TRBJ2-3; CDR3aa: CASSPRLAGGRETDTQYF; CDR3nt: TGTGCCAGCAGCCCCAGACTAGCGGGGGGGCGGGAGACAGATACGCAGTATTTT
len: 14; d_gene: TRBD2; v_gene: TRBV27; abundance: .; j_gene: TRBJ2-1; CDR3aa: CASRAASGNNEQFF; CDR3nt: TGTGCCAGCCGAGCCGCTAGCGGTAACAATGAGCAGTTCTTC
len: 15; d_gene: .; v_gene: TRBV15; abundance: once; j_gene: TRBJ1-5; CDR3aa: CATSRIWGQNQPQHF; CDR3nt: TGTGCCACCAGCAGGATTTGGGGACAAAATCAGCCCCAGCATTTT
len: 16; d_gene: TRBD1; v_gene: TRBV19; abundance: .; j_gene: TRBJ1-5; CDR3aa: CASTLDRVFSNQPQHF; CDR3nt: TGTGCCAGTACCCTTGACAGGGTTTTTAGCAATCAGCCCCAGCATTTT
len: 16; d_gene: .; v_gene: TRBV27; abundance: few; j_gene: TRBJ2-2; CDR3aa: CASSFPLAGTTGELFF; CDR3nt: TGTGCCAGCAGTTTCCCCTTGGCAGGGACCACCGGGGAGCTGTTTTTT
len: 11; d_gene: .; v_gene: TRBV6-5; abundance: few; j_gene: TRBJ2-5; CDR3aa: CASKGRETQYF; CDR3nt: TGTGCCAGCAAGGGGAGGGAGACCCAGTACTTC
len: 16; d_gene: .; v_gene: TRBV19; abundance: .; j_gene: TRBJ1-5; CDR3aa: CASSIGQGRGNQPQHF; CDR3nt: TGTGCCAGTAGTATCGGCCAGGGTAGGGGCAATCAGCCCCAGCATTTT
len: 16; d_gene: .; v_gene: TRBV2; abundance: .; j_gene: TRBJ1-1; CDR3aa: CASSVFVREVNTEAFF; CDR3nt: TGTGCCAGCAGTGTATTCGTGCGTGAGGTGAACACTGAAGCTTTCTTT
len: 12; d_gene: .; v_gene: TRBV5-6; abundance: few; j_gene: TRBJ2-1; CDR3aa: CASSLEVNEQFF; CDR3nt: TGTGCCAGCAGCTTGGAAGTAAATGAGCAGTTCTTC
len: 14; d_gene: .; v_gene: TRBV18; abundance: .; j_gene: TRBJ1-3; CDR3aa: CASSYPETGNTIYF; CDR3nt: TGTGCCAGCTCATATCCCGAAACTGGAAACACCATATATTTT
len: 13; d_gene: .; v_gene: TRBV27; abundance: few; j_gene: TRBJ2-5; CDR3aa: CASSFGHQETQYF; CDR3nt: TGTGCCAGCAGTTTCGGACACCAAGAGACCCAGTACTTC
len: 17; d_gene: TRBD1; v_gene: TRBV2; abundance: .; j_gene: TRBJ1-1; CDR3aa: CASSGVQGAVVYTEALF; CDR3nt: TGTGCCAGCAGTGGGGTACAGGGGGCTGTTGTGTACACTGAAGCTCTCTTT
len: 17; d_gene: TRBD2; v_gene: TRBV29-1; abundance: few; j_gene: TRBJ2-3; CDR3aa: CSVEDQDSGSRADTQYF; CDR3nt: TGCAGCGTTGAAGATCAGGATAGCGGGAGTAGGGCAGATACGCAGTATTTT
len: 17; d_gene: TRBD1; v_gene: TRBV5-6; abundance: .; j_gene: TRBJ2-5; CDR3aa: CASSLERQGSAEETQYF; CDR3nt: TGTGCCAGCAGTCTTGAGAGACAGGGGTCGGCCGAAGAGACCCAGTACTTC
len: 18; d_gene: .; v_gene: TRBV21-1; abundance: .; j_gene: TRBJ2-2; CDR3aa: CASSKERWQGMNTGELFF; CDR3nt: TGTGCCAGCAGCAAAGAAAGGTGGCAGGGGATGAACACCGGGGAGCTGTTTTTT
len: 14; d_gene: .; v_gene: TRBV25-1; abundance: .; j_gene: TRBJ2-1; CDR3aa: CASSEIAGYNEQFF; CDR3nt: TGTGCCAGCAGTGAAATTGCGGGTTACAATGAGCAGTTCTTC
len: 16; d_gene: .; v_gene: TRBV9; abundance: .; j_gene: TRBJ2-1; CDR3aa: CASSVVGTSINGEQFF; CDR3nt: TGTGCCAGCAGCGTAGTCGGTACTAGCATTAATGGTGAGCAGTTCTTC
len: 17; d_gene: TRBD1; v_gene: TRBV7-9; abundance: few; j_gene: TRBJ2-1; CDR3aa: CASSPSRQGVSYNEQFF; CDR3nt: TGTGCCAGCAGCCCCTCCCGACAGGGGGTCTCCTACAATGAGCAGTTCTTC
len: 15; d_gene: .; v_gene: TRBV7-9; abundance: .; j_gene: TRBJ1-2; CDR3aa: CASSSAGWVDYGYTF; CDR3nt: TGTGCCAGCAGCTCAGCGGGGTGGGTGGACTATGGCTACACCTTC
len: 14; d_gene: TRBD1; v_gene: TRBV5-6; abundance: once; j_gene: TRBJ2-1; CDR3aa: CASSLQGAGNEQFF; CDR3nt: TGTGCCAGCAGCTTGCAGGGGGCAGGCAATGAGCAGTTCTTC
len: 16; d_gene: TRBD2; v_gene: TRBV2; abundance: .; j_gene: TRBJ2-5; CDR3aa: CASSERSSGRGETQYF; CDR3nt: TGTGCCAGCAGTGAAAGGTCCAGCGGGAGGGGAGAGACCCAGTACTTC
len: 12; d_gene: .; v_gene: TRBV14; abundance: .; j_gene: TRBJ2-1; CDR3aa: CASSRGYNEQFF; CDR3nt: TGTGCCAGCAGCCGCGGATACAATGAGCAGTTCTTC
len: 15; d_gene: TRBD2; v_gene: TRBV9; abundance: .; j_gene: TRBJ2-5; CDR3aa: CASSVFSGAQETQYF; CDR3nt: TGTGCCAGCAGCGTATTTAGCGGGGCACAAGAGACCCAGTACTTC
len: 17; d_gene: .; v_gene: TRBV29-1; abundance: .; j_gene: TRBJ2-1; CDR3aa: CSVEDPEGASSYNEQFF; CDR3nt: TGCAGCGTTGAAGATCCTGAGGGCGCAAGCTCCTACAATGAGCAGTTCTTC
len: 10; d_gene: .; v_gene: TRBV2; abundance: once; j_gene: TRBJ2-7; CDR3aa: CASSYNEQYF; CDR3nt: TGTGCCAGCAGTTATAACGAGCAGTACTTC
len: 13; d_gene: .; v_gene: TRBV5-1; abundance: .; j_gene: TRBJ2-3; CDR3aa: CASSLVLQDTQYF; CDR3nt: TGCGCCAGCAGCTTGGTACTTCAGGATACGCAGTATTTT
len: 15; d_gene: .; v_gene: TRBV27; abundance: once; j_gene: TRBJ2-3; CDR3aa: CASSLEGLWPDTQYF; CDR3nt: TGTGCCAGCAGTTTAGAGGGTCTATGGCCGGATACGCAGTATTTT
len: 14; d_gene: .; v_gene: TRBV29-1; abundance: .; j_gene: TRBJ1-2; CDR3aa: CSAETEGGRYGYTF; CDR3nt: TGCAGCGCTGAGACGGAGGGGGGCAGATATGGCTACACCTTC
len: 14; d_gene: .; v_gene: TRBV6-5; abundance: .; j_gene: TRBJ1-1; CDR3aa: CASSYGGLNTEAFF; CDR3nt: TGTGCCAGCAGTTACGGGGGGCTGAACACTGAAGCTTTCTTT
len: 16; d_gene: TRBD2; v_gene: TRBV5-6; abundance: .; j_gene: TRBJ2-7; CDR3aa: CASSLRQGLAVYEQYF; CDR3nt: TGTGCCAGCAGCTTGCGCCAGGGACTAGCGGTATACGAGCAGTACTTC
len: 15; d_gene: TRBD1; v_gene: TRBV4-3; abundance: .; j_gene: TRBJ2-4; CDR3aa: CASSQAPTGVVIQYF; CDR3nt: TGCGCCAGCAGCCAAGCCCCGACAGGGGTAGTCATTCAGTACTTC
len: 14; d_gene: TRBD1; v_gene: TRBV7-9; abundance: .; j_gene: TRBJ2-4; CDR3aa: CASSHGTGWDIQYF; CDR3nt: TGTGCCAGCAGCCATGGGACAGGGTGGGACATTCAGTACTTC
len: 15; d_gene: TRBD1; v_gene: TRBV27; abundance: .; j_gene: TRBJ2-3; CDR3aa: CASSRTGGRTDTQYF; CDR3nt: TGTGCCAGCAGCCGCACAGGGGGCCGCACAGATACGCAGTATTTT
len: 20; d_gene: TRBD2; v_gene: TRBV4-3; abundance: .; j_gene: TRBJ2-2; CDR3aa: CASSQEDNRGLAGRTGELFF; CDR3nt: TGCGCCAGCAGCCAAGAAGATAATAGGGGACTAGCGGGTCGGACCGGGGAGCTGTTTTTT
len: 12; d_gene: .; v_gene: TRBV29-1; abundance: few; j_gene: TRBJ1-2; CDR3aa: CSVVIWDYGYTF; CDR3nt: TGCAGCGTTGTGATATGGGACTATGGCTACACCTTC
len: 11; d_gene: .; v_gene: TRBV25-1; abundance: few; j_gene: TRBJ2-7; CDR3aa: CASSEYFEQYF; CDR3nt: TGTGCCAGCAGTGAATATTTCGAGCAGTACTTC
len: 16; d_gene: .; v_gene: TRBV4-3; abundance: .; j_gene: TRBJ2-5; CDR3aa: CASSQAWSDWEETQYF; CDR3nt: TGCGCCAGCAGCCAGGCTTGGTCCGACTGGGAAGAGACCCAGTACTTC
len: 16; d_gene: .; v_gene: TRBV28; abundance: .; j_gene: TRBJ1-3; CDR3aa: CASPPPGDHSGNTIYF; CDR3nt: TGTGCCAGCCCACCCCCGGGGGACCACTCTGGAAACACCATATATTTT
len: 15; d_gene: .; v_gene: TRBV15; abundance: few; j_gene: TRBJ2-5; CDR3aa: CATSRGSGYQETQYF; CDR3nt: TGTGCCACCAGCAGAGGGTCGGGGTACCAAGAGACCCAGTACTTC
len: 12; d_gene: .; v_gene: TRBV29-1; abundance: .; j_gene: TRBJ2-1; CDR3aa: CSVEITGHEQFF; CDR3nt: TGCAGCGTTGAAATTACGGGGCATGAGCAGTTCTTC
len: 15; d_gene: .; v_gene: TRBV5-1; abundance: .; j_gene: TRBJ2-3; CDR3aa: CASSFGLEGADTQYF; CDR3nt: TGCGCCAGCAGCTTCGGGTTGGAGGGAGCAGATACGCAGTATTTT
len: 13; d_gene: .; v_gene: TRBV6-6; abundance: .; j_gene: TRBJ1-2; CDR3aa: CASSYDRKYGYTF; CDR3nt: TGTGCCAGCAGCTACGACAGAAAATATGGCTACACCTTC
len: 14; d_gene: .; v_gene: TRBV7-6; abundance: .; j_gene: TRBJ2-7; CDR3aa: CASSFRGGAYEQYF; CDR3nt: TGTGCCAGCAGCTTTAGAGGTGGCGCCTACGAGCAGTACTTC
len: 14; d_gene: .; v_gene: TRBV29-1; abundance: .; j_gene: TRBJ1-2; CDR3aa: CSVVIVNENYGYTF; CDR3nt: TGCAGCGTTGTCATCGTGAATGAGAACTATGGCTACACCTTC
len: 14; d_gene: TRBD1; v_gene: TRBV4-1; abundance: .; j_gene: TRBJ1-2; CDR3aa: CASSQPGTGYGYTF; CDR3nt: TGCGCCAGCAGCCAACCCGGGACAGGATATGGCTACACCTTC
len: 14; d_gene: TRBD1; v_gene: TRBV15; abundance: .; j_gene: TRBJ1-1; CDR3aa: CATSRGQGNTEAFF; CDR3nt: TGTGCCACCAGCAGGGGACAGGGGAACACTGAAGCTTTCTTT
len: 17; d_gene: TRBD2; v_gene: TRBV4-3; abundance: .; j_gene: TRBJ2-4; CDR3aa: CASSLGSGSQSKNIQYF; CDR3nt: TGCGCCAGCAGCCTCGGTAGCGGGAGCCAATCCAAAAACATTCAGTACTTC
len: 16; d_gene: .; v_gene: TRBV27; abundance: once; j_gene: TRBJ2-7; CDR3aa: CASSLGIGTEAYEQYF; CDR3nt: TGTGCCAGCAGTTTAGGGATCGGGACGGAAGCCTACGAGCAGTACTTC